The 28 T cell receptor beta chains listed next were all sequenced from one sample in a study of cytotoxic CD8 clonotypes in ibrutinib-treated CLL. The table came from immunoSEQ multiplex PCR; TCRdb's copy has only in-frame clones and leaves some out. The sample records 150,000 to 250,000 clones, over 55% being singletons. Source: PBMCs, taken after 24 months of ibrutinib treatment. The source is a human donor with chronic lymphocytic leukemia.

The chain couples TRBV19 to TRBJ2-3, with D tentatively TRBD2 (5 bases). Germline CDR1 LNHDA, CDR2 SQIVND (reference sequence). The CDR3 sequence is 15 residues long. The V end was cut by 4 bases, the J end by 2 bases, with 13 bases between. The CDR3 coding sequence is TGTGCCAGTAGTACCACCCTAGCCGTCACAGATACGCAGTATTTT. Translated, it gives CASSTTLAVTDTQYF. Complete variable domain (other parts from reference TRBV19 and TRBJ2-3): DGGITQSPKYLFRKEGQNVTLSCEQNLNHDAMYWYRQDPGQGLRLIYYSQIVNDFQKGDIAEGYSVSREKKESFPLTVTSAQKNPTAFYLCASSTTLAVTDTQYFGPGTRLTVL.

CDR3 in amino acids: CASSYSGGGTEAFF. The CDR3 DNA reads as TGTGCCAGCAGCTATTCTGGTGGGGGGACTGAAGCTTTCTTT. The chain carries TRBV7-9 and TRBJ1-1, with D possibly TRBD1 on 5 matching bases. V was pared by 4 bases and J by 5 bases, with 14 bases between. The CDR3 loop spans 14 amino acids. CDR1 and CDR2 from the germline V gene are SEHNR and FQNEAQ (reference sequence).

This chain joins TRBV10-3 and TRBJ1-4; TRBD1 matches at 7 bases. The V gene's germline CDR1 is ENHRY and CDR2 SYGVKD. CDR3 length: 15 amino acids. V dropped 2 bases and J dropped 4; count of bases not matched to a gene: 4. The DNA for the CDR3 is TGTGCCATCAGTGAGACGGACAGGAGTAATGAAAAACTGTTTTTT. Its protein is CAISETDRSNEKLFF.

This clone has only one observation. V and J are TRBV27 and TRBJ2-5; 10 bases match TRBD1. The V gene's germline CDR1 is MNHEY and CDR2 SMNVEV (reference sequence). V shed 6 bases, J shed 2 bases, and the junction held 12 bases outside the gene matches. The CDR3 has 17 residues. For the CDR3, the DNA is TGTGCCAGCAGCAAAAAACCGGGACAGGGGTTGCAAGAGACCCAGTACTTC. Protein sequence: CASSKKPGQGLQETQYF.

The chain carries TRBV25-1 and TRBJ2-5; a weak D match, TRBD2 (5 bases). Per germline, CDR1 MGHDK and CDR2 SYGVNS. The CDR3 has 12 residues. V was shortened by 4 bases and J by 5 bases, with 8 bases between the two germline ends. The CDR3 spells CASSVAGETQYF. The CDR3 bases are TGTGCCAGCAGTGTTGCGGGTGAGACCCAGTACTTC.

CDR3: CASSASSYNEQFF. As DNA, the CDR3 is TGTGCCAGCAGCGCAAGCTCCTACAATGAGCAGTTCTTC. This chain connects TRBV27 to TRBJ2-1; no clear D. Germline lookup yields CDR1 MNHEY and CDR2 SMNVEV (reference sequence). V was pared by 6 bases and J by 0 bases, with 6 bases between. This CDR3 spans 13 amino acids.

The rearrangement links TRBV2 to TRBJ2-5; no reliable D call. Between the trimmed V and J ends, which lost 1 base and 5 bases, there was a span of 8 bases. The CDR3 is 13 amino acids. The germline V gene has CDR1 SNHLY and CDR2 FYNNEI. This chain's CDR3 is CASSEVLGETQYF. The CDR3 nucleotides read TGTGCCAGCAGTGAAGTCCTCGGGGAGACCCAGTACTTC.

This chain joins TRBV4-3 and TRBJ2-3, with a tentative D call TRBD2 (6 bases). CDR3 size: 17 residues. Germline-derived CDR1 and CDR2 are LGHNA and YSLEER. The germline V and J ends were trimmed by 1 base and 5 bases, with 19 bases remaining between them. The CDR3 DNA follows: TGCGCCAGCAGCCAAGGTATTCGCGGGAAATCTGGAGATACGCAGTATTTT. It specifies CASSQGIRGKSGDTQYF.

This clone has just one count. V usage is TRBV30 and J usage is TRBJ1-6; no reliable D call. The CDR3 runs to 11 residues. Deletions cut 3 bases from V and 7 bases from J, with 4 bases between. Germline V gene sequence: CDR1 GTSNPN, CDR2 SVGIG (reference sequence). The CDR3 loop is CAWSLNSPLHF. For the CDR3, the DNA is TGTGCCTGGAGCCTCAATTCACCCCTCCACTTT. The complete variable domain, with remaining parts taken from reference TRBV30 and TRBJ1-6, reads SQTIHQWPATLVQPVGSPLSLECTVEGTSNPNLYWYRQAAGRGLQLLFYSVGIGQISSEVPQNLSASRPQDRQFILSSKKLLLSDSGFYLCAWSLNSPLHFGNGTRLTVT.

The chain is built from TRBV6-5 and TRBJ2-7; D perhaps matches TRBD2 (5 bases). CDR1 is MNHEY, CDR2 SVGAGI, per germline. Trimming cost V 5 bases and J 6 bases, with 11 bases left between them. The CDR3 loop spans 12 amino acids. In DNA form, the CDR3 reads TGTGCCAGCAGTCTTCCAGGACTCGAGCAGTACTTC. It yields the protein CASSLPGLEQYF.

In this sample, this clone turned up once. The V call is TRBV7-8, the J call TRBJ2-3, with 9 bases that match TRBD2. The CDR3 sequence is 16 residues long. The ends lost 5 bases at V and 4 bases at J; junction bases unmatched: 10. Per germline, CDR1 SGHVS and CDR2 FQNEAQ. The CDR3 nucleotides read TGTGCCAGCAGCCCACACTTGGTAGCGGGAGCAGATACGCAGTATTTT. Its translation is CASSPHLVAGADTQYF.

The chain recombines TRBV5-1 with TRBJ2-1, with 12 positions matching TRBD2. The CDR3 is 19 amino acids. Germline V gives CDR1 SGHRS, CDR2 YFSETQ. J lost 0 bases, V lost 0 bases, and 7 bases had no gene match. The CDR3 DNA sequence: TGCGCCAGCAGCTTGGCCGTGGGACTAGCGGGTCACTCCTACAATGAGCAGTTCTTC. This sequence encodes CASSLAVGLAGHSYNEQFF. The whole variable domain, remainder taken from reference TRBV5-1 and TRBJ2-1, is KAGVTQTPRYLIKTRGQQVTLSCSPISGHRSVSWYQQTPGQGLQFLFEYFSETQRNKGNFPGRFSGRQFSNSRSEMNVSTLELGDSALYLCASSLAVGLAGHSYNEQFFGPGTRLTVL.

The V call is TRBV9, the J call TRBJ2-1; unclear D gene. Germline V gives CDR1 SGDLS, CDR2 YYNGEE. Trimming removed 2 bases from V and 0 bases from J, with 9 bases in between. The CDR3 loop spans 15 amino acids. The chain's CDR3 is CASSVTTLSYNEQFF. The CDR3 bases are TGTGCCAGCAGCGTCACCACACTCTCCTACAATGAGCAGTTCTTC.

This chain connects TRBV30 to TRBJ1-1; the D is unclear. The germline V gene has CDR1 GTSNPN and CDR2 SVGIG (reference sequence). The CDR3 consists of 13 residues. The CDR3 region is CALKERLNTEAFF. CDR3 bases: TGTGCACTGAAAGAAAGATTGAACACTGAAGCTTTCTTT.

The chain combines TRBV11-1 with TRBJ2-1; D perhaps matches TRBD2 (5 bases). The germline V gene has CDR1 SGHAT and CDR2 FQDESV (reference sequence). The CDR3 is 15 amino acids. V was cut by 3 bases and J by 6 bases, with 15 bases left in between. The CDR3 loop reads CASSLGRTSRNEQFF. CDR3 sequence (DNA): TGTGCCAGCAGCTTGGGCCGAACTAGTCGCAATGAGCAGTTCTTC.

The gene calls are TRBV30 and TRBJ2-7; D is undetermined. Germline CDR1 GTSNPN, CDR2 SVGIG (reference sequence). Trimming took off 1 base at V and 5 bases at J, with 9 bases between the two ends. The CDR3 is 12 residues long. For the CDR3, the DNA is TGTGCCTGGAGTGCTGCGGCAGACGAGCAGTACTTC. Translation gives CAWSAAADEQYF.

The chain couples TRBV5-6 to TRBJ1-5; 7 positions agree with TRBD1. The CDR3 has 15 residues. Unmatched junction bases numbered 6, after V lost 4 bases and J lost 2 bases. Germline CDR1 SGHDT, CDR2 YYEEEE. The CDR3 DNA reads as TGTGCCAGCAGCGACACCGGGACAGGCAATCAGCCCCAGCATTTT. It encodes CASSDTGTGNQPQHF. The full variable domain, rest sourced from reference TRBV5-6 and TRBJ1-5, is DAGVTQSPTHLIKTRGQQVTLRCSPKSGHDTVSWYQQALGQGPQFIFQYYEEEERQRGNFPDRFSGHQFPNYSSELNVNALLLGDSALYLCASSDTGTGNQPQHFGDGTRLSIL.

This clone was counted a few times. The chain uses TRBV18 and TRBJ1-1; tentatively, D is TRBD1 (5 bases). The V end lost 0 bases, the J end lost 0 bases, and 11 bases lay between the germline ends. The CDR3 runs to 16 residues. CDR1 KGHSH and CDR2 LQKENI come from the germline V gene. CDR3 loop: CASSPPTGGVNTEAFF. DNA of the CDR3: TGTGCCAGCTCACCACCGACGGGGGGAGTGAACACTGAAGCTTTCTTT. Using reference TRBV18 and TRBJ1-1 for the parts outside the CDR3, the full variable domain is NAGVMQNPRHLVRRRGQEARLRCSPMKGHSHVYWYRQLPEEGLKFMVYLQKENIIDESGMPKERFSAEFPKEGPSILRIQQVVRGDSAAYFCASSPPTGGVNTEAFFGQGTRLTVV.

The rearrangement uses TRBV5-1 and TRBJ2-1; D possibly corresponds to TRBD1 (5 bases). CDR1 SGHRS and CDR2 YFSETQ come from the germline V gene. V lost 1 base, J lost 9 bases, and 14 bases lay in between. This CDR3 is built from 14 residues. The DNA of the CDR3 is TGCGCCAGCAGCTTGTTCCAGGACACCCTTGAGCAGTTCTTC. Its protein product is CASSLFQDTLEQFF.

The chain has TRBV25-1 and TRBJ2-5; 10 bases are a match to TRBD2. The CDR3 contains 15 residues. Germline CDR1 MGHDK, CDR2 SYGVNS. J gave up 4 bases and V 2 bases, and 4 bases lay outside the gene matches. The CDR3 sequence: CASSEHGLAAETQYF. Written as DNA, the CDR3 is TGTGCCAGCAGTGAACACGGACTAGCGGCAGAGACCCAGTACTTC.

The chain joins TRBV2 to TRBJ2-7; TRBD1 is a possible D gene (5 bases). CDR3 length: 16 residues. CDR1 and CDR2 (germline): SNHLY, FYNNEI. The ends were cut back, 1 base at V and 0 bases at J, with 13 bases in the middle. The CDR3 DNA sequence: TGTGCCAGCAGTGAAGTTACGCAGGGAAACTCCTACGAGCAGTACTTC. It codes for CASSEVTQGNSYEQYF.

V and J are TRBV27 and TRBJ1-5; D unresolved. Germline CDR1 reads MNHEY; CDR2 reads SMNVEV (reference sequence). This CDR3 spans 12 amino acids. With 5 bases removed from V and 3 bases from J, the gap between germline ends came to 5 bases. The DNA for the CDR3 is TGTGCCAGCAGTCCGGCCAATCAGCCCCAGCATTTT. Protein sequence: CASSPANQPQHF.

The V gene is TRBV6-6, the J gene TRBJ2-1; a possible D gene is TRBD2 (6 bases). The CDR3 sequence is 16 residues long. V lost 6 bases to trimming and J lost 7 bases, with 22 bases between them. Germline V gene sequence: CDR1 MNHNY, CDR2 SVGAGI (reference sequence). This chain's CDR3 is CASRQFRGGERNEQFF. For the CDR3, the DNA is TGTGCCAGCAGGCAATTCCGGGGCGGGGAGCGAAATGAGCAGTTCTTC.

This clone appeared a single time. CDR3 amino acids: CASSSPRSAEETQYF. The DNA of the CDR3 is TGTGCCAGCAGCTCCCCCCGTAGCGCCGAAGAGACCCAGTACTTC. The chain recombines TRBV5-6 with TRBJ2-5; D perhaps matches TRBD2 (5 bases). Germline values: CDR1 SGHDT, CDR2 YYEEEE. With 3 bases removed from V and 3 bases from J, the gap between germline ends came to 15 bases. The length of the CDR3 is 15 residues.

The rearrangement uses TRBV9 and TRBJ2-5, with 8 bases aligning to TRBD1. The CDR3 extends over 16 amino acids. CDR1 and CDR2 (germline): SGDLS, YYNGEE. J lost 1 base, V lost 0 bases, and 5 bases had no gene match. The CDR3: CASSVGTTGGQETQYF. CDR3 in DNA: TGTGCCAGCAGCGTAGGTACCACAGGGGGCCAAGAGACCCAGTACTTC.

This chain uses TRBV15 with TRBJ2-7, with D perhaps matching TRBD1 (5 bases). The germline V gene encodes CDR1 LNHNV and CDR2 YYDKDF (reference sequence). V was clipped by 0 bases and J by 4 bases, with 10 bases between them. The CDR3 has 14 amino acids. This chain's CDR3 is CATSRDMTEYEQYF. CDR3 coding DNA: TGTGCCACCAGCAGAGACATGACAGAATACGAGCAGTACTTC.

The chain employs TRBV4-3 and TRBJ2-3; D unclear. This CDR3 is built from 14 residues. The V end was cut by 1 base, the J end by 3 bases, with 8 bases between. In germline, CDR1 is LGHNA, CDR2 YSLEER. CDR3 DNA sequence: TGCGCCAGCAGCCAAGTGGGCTATACAGATACGCAGTATTTT. This encodes CASSQVGYTDTQYF.

V is TRBV7-7 and J is TRBJ2-5; 7 nucleotides agree with TRBD2. CDR1 is SSHAT and CDR2 is FNYEAQ in the germline V gene (reference sequence). The CDR3 is 14 residues long. V was clipped by 3 bases and J by 5 bases; unmatched bases: 6. DNA for the CDR3: TGTGCCAGCAGCTTCGGGGGAGGGTACGAGACCCAGTACTTC. Translation gives CASSFGGGYETQYF.